Listed below are T cell receptor beta chains from one sample, sequenced in a study of OX40 agonist ivuxolimab in advanced cancers. The repertoire was sequenced with immunoSEQ multiplex PCR; TCRdb's copy has only in-frame clones and lacks some. Of around 70,000 clones listed, about 90% were seen once; the top ten hold over 6%. Sequences were derived from CD4+ or CD8+ T cells sorted from blood, sampled in a trial of the OX40 agonist ivuxolimab. The receptors were gathered from an adult with an advanced solid tumor such as melanoma, head and neck, liver or kidney cancer. Each CDR3 is given with its conserved first and last residue. The D gene is left open where the match is weak. Clone size appears in some rows only: once, few, many, or a class for an expanded clone.

-,TRBV4-1,TRBD1,TRBJ1-2,13,CASSEGAGYGYTF,TGCGCCAGCAGCGAGGGGGCCGGCTATGGCTACACCTTC
-,TRBV11-3,-,TRBJ1-3,14,CASSKQGSGNTIYF,TGTGCCAGCAGTAAACAGGGATCTGGAAACACCATATATTTT
-,TRBV9,TRBD1,TRBJ1-2,19,CASSTPGGEVEETNYGYTF,TGTGCCAGCAGCACCCCAGGGGGGGAGGTTGAAGAAACTAACTATGGCTACACCTTC
-,TRBV27,-,TRBJ1-5,14,CASSRKGGNQPQHF,TGTGCCAGCAGCAGAAAGGGTGGCAATCAGCCCCAGCATTTT
-,TRBV6-1,-,TRBJ2-3,15,CASSEVLGLPDTQYF,TGTGCCAGCAGTGAAGTTCTGGGGCTTCCAGATACGCAGTATTTT
-,TRBV27,TRBD1,TRBJ1-2,17,CASSSLFGGTGTYGYTF,TGTGCCAGCAGTTCTCTGTTTGGTGGGACAGGTACCTATGGCTACACCTTC
-,TRBV4-3,TRBD1,TRBJ2-7,16,CASSPQGGTGTYEQYF,TGCGCCAGCAGCCCCCAGGGGGGGACAGGGACCTACGAGCAGTACTTC
-,TRBV7-9,TRBD1,TRBJ1-2,17,CASSLPDRVQSSYGYTF,TGTGCCAGCAGCTTACCGGACAGGGTTCAGAGTAGCTATGGCTACACCTTC
-,TRBV27,-,TRBJ2-7,13,CASSLGGLGEQYF,TGTGCCAGCAGTTTAGGGGGGCTAGGCGAGCAGTACTTC
-,TRBV28,-,TRBJ1-5,15,CASTAAGAGNQPQHF,TGTGCCAGCACCGCCGCGGGGGCAGGCAATCAGCCCCAGCATTTT
-,TRBV11-2,-,TRBJ2-7,12,CASSFIAYEQYF,TGTGCCAGCAGCTTTATAGCCTACGAGCAGTACTTC
-,TRBV27,-,TRBJ2-1,13,CASSWSGDNEQFF,TGTGCCAGCAGTTGGTCAGGGGACAATGAGCAGTTCTTC
-,TRBV4-1,-,TRBJ2-1,18,CASSQDREKGGAYNEQFF,TGCGCCAGCAGCCAAGATAGGGAGAAAGGCGGGGCCTACAATGAGCAGTTCTTC
-,TRBV7-6,-,TRBJ1-3,13,CASSLQGGNTIYF,TGTGCCAGCAGCTTACAGGGGGGAAACACCATATATTTT
-,TRBV4-2,-,TRBJ2-2,15,CASSPGTGNTGELFF,TGTGCCAGCAGCCCGGGGACGGGGAACACCGGGGAGCTGTTTTTT
-,TRBV30,-,TRBJ1-5,13,CAWSGGGGQPQHF,TGTGCCTGGAGTGGAGGGGGGGGGCAGCCCCAGCATTTT
-,TRBV27,-,TRBJ1-2,14,CASSLMGRDYGYTF,TGTGCCAGCAGTTTAATGGGCAGAGATTATGGCTACACCTTC
-,TRBV9,-,TRBJ1-1,15,CASSVGEGTNTEAFF,TGTGCCAGCAGCGTAGGGGAGGGGACGAACACTGAAGCTTTCTTT
-,TRBV4-3,TRBD2,TRBJ2-3,18,CASSQEAGLAPSTDTQYF,TGCGCCAGCAGCCAAGAGGCGGGACTAGCACCTAGCACAGATACGCAGTATTTT
-,TRBV19,-,TRBJ2-1,15,CASSIVPSSYNEQFF,TGTGCCAGTAGTATCGTTCCTAGCTCCTACAATGAGCAGTTCTTC
-,TRBV4-3,-,TRBJ2-3,13,CASSHNPVSTQYF,TGCGCCAGCAGCCACAACCCAGTCAGTACGCAGTATTTT
-,TRBV10-3,-,TRBJ2-1,16,CAISESWAGNSNEQFF,TGTGCCATCAGTGAGTCGTGGGCCGGTAATAGCAATGAGCAGTTCTTC
-,TRBV19,-,TRBJ2-3,15,CASSIDGSDLSTQYF,TGTGCCAGTAGTATAGATGGTTCGGATTTATCTACGCAGTATTTT
-,TRBV11-2,-,TRBJ1-1,14,CASSFGQTNTEAFF,TGTGCCAGCAGCTTCGGGCAGACGAACACTGAAGCTTTCTTT
-,TRBV5-1,-,TRBJ2-3,13,CASSLEGTDTQYF,TGCGCCAGCAGCTTGGAAGGGACAGATACGCAGTATTTT
few,TRBV4-1,TRBD1,TRBJ1-5,17,CASSPEGQGAPGRPQHF,TGCGCCAGCAGCCCCGAAGGACAGGGGGCACCCGGGAGGCCCCAGCATTTT
-,TRBV28,-,TRBJ2-7,13,CASSFGDTYEQYF,TGTGCCAGCAGTTTTGGGGACACCTACGAGCAGTACTTC
-,TRBV18,-,TRBJ2-7,15,CASSPPAGDTYEQYF,TGTGCCAGCTCACCACCCGCTGGCGATACCTACGAGCAGTACTTC
-,TRBV30,TRBD2,TRBJ2-3,16,CAWTPRGTSGTDTQYF,TGTGCCTGGACTCCCCGGGGGACTAGCGGCACAGATACGCAGTATTTT
-,TRBV19,-,TRBJ1-4,13,CASSIGGFEKLFF,TGTGCCAGTAGTATTGGAGGGTTTGAAAAACTGTTTTTT
once,TRBV29-1,-,TRBJ2-5,12,CSVGDWEMTQYF,TGCAGCGTTGGGGACTGGGAAATGACCCAGTACTTC
-,TRBV21-1,-,TRBJ2-7,11,CASSKMGLQYF,TGTGCCAGCAGCAAAATGGGACTGCAATACTTC
-,TRBV6-1,-,TRBJ2-3,15,CASSEPLQVTDTQYF,TGTGCCAGCAGTGAACCCCTACAAGTTACAGATACGCAGTATTTT
once,TRBV9,-,TRBJ2-7,15,CASSVAGRGIYEQYF,TGTGCCAGCAGCGTAGCGGGGAGGGGGATCTACGAGCAGTACTTC
-,TRBV2,-,TRBJ2-2,15,CASSEVSSATGELFF,TGTGCCAGCAGTGAAGTTTCTAGCGCAACCGGGGAGCTGTTTTTT
-,TRBV5-6,-,TRBJ2-2,14,CASSLDPSTGELFF,TGTGCCAGCAGCTTGGATCCTTCAACCGGGGAGCTGTTTTTT
-,TRBV7-2,-,TRBJ1-5,13,CASWGGGDQPQHF,TGTGCCAGCTGGGGTGGGGGGGATCAGCCCCAGCATTTT
-,TRBV7-2,TRBD2,TRBJ2-3,15,CASSTTSGPTDTQYF,TGTGCCAGCAGCACTACTAGCGGTCCCACAGATACGCAGTATTTT
-,TRBV13,TRBD1,TRBJ1-4,15,CASSATGTANEKLFF,TGTGCCAGCAGCGCAACCGGGACAGCTAATGAAAAACTGTTTTTT
-,TRBV15,TRBD2,TRBJ2-5,17,CATSRVGTSGDQETQYF,TGTGCCACCAGCAGAGTGGGGACTAGCGGGGACCAAGAGACCCAGTACTTC
-,TRBV19,TRBD1,TRBJ1-2,16,CASSLYPTGTVSGYTF,TGTGCCAGTAGTCTCTACCCTACCGGGACAGTGAGTGGCTACACCTTC
-,TRBV4-3,TRBD2,TRBJ2-7,15,CASSPTLGGSEEQYF,TGCGCCAGCAGCCCAACCTTGGGGGGGTCGGAAGAGCAGTACTTC
-,TRBV7-3,TRBD1,TRBJ1-1,16,CASSLSGGQGATEAFF,TGTGCCAGCAGCTTAAGTGGAGGCCAGGGGGCTACGGAAGCTTTCTTT
-,TRBV18,-,TRBJ2-5,13,CASSPPVHETQYF,TGTGCCAGCTCACCACCGGTACATGAGACCCAGTACTTC
-,TRBV7-2,-,TRBJ2-5,14,CASSLGLALETQYF,TGTGCCAGCAGCTTAGGGCTAGCCTTAGAGACCCAGTACTTC
-,TRBV7-9,-,TRBJ1-2,13,CASSFTDNYGYTF,TGTGCCAGCAGCTTTACAGATAACTATGGCTACACCTTC
-,TRBV19,-,TRBJ1-1,12,CASMRGYTEAFF,TGTGCCAGTATGCGGGGTTACACTGAAGCTTTCTTT
-,TRBV21-1,-,TRBJ1-5,13,CASSRARGVTQHF,TGTGCCAGCAGCAGAGCCCGGGGAGTAACCCAGCATTTT